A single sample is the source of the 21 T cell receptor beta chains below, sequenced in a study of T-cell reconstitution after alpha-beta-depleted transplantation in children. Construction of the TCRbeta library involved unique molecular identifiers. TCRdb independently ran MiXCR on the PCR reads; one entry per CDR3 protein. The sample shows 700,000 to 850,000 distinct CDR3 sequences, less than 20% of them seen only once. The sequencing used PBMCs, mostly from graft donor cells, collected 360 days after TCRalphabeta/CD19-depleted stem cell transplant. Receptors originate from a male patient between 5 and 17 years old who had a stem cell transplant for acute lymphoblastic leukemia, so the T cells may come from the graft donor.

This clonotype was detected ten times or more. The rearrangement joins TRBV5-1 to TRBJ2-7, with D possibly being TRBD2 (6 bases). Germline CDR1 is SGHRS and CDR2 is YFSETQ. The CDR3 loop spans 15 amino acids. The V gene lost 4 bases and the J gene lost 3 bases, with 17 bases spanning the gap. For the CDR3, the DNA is TGCGCCAGCAGCCACGGGACTGTTTATAACTACGAGCAGTACTTC. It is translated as CASSHGTVYNYEQYF.

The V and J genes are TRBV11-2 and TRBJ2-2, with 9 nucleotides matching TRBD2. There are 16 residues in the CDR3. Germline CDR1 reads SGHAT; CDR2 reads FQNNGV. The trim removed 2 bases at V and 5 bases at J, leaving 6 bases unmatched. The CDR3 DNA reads TGTGCCAGCAGCTTAACAGCGGGAGGTTTAACCGGGGAGCTGTTTTTT. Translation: CASSLTAGGLTGELFF.

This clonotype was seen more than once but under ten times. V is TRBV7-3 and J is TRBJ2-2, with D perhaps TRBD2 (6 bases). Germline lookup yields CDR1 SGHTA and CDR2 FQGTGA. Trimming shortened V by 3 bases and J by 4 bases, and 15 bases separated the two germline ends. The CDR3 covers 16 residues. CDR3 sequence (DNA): TGTGCCAGCAGCTTTAGCGGAGCGGCCGGCACCGGGGAGCTGTTTTTT. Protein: CASSFSGAAGTGELFF. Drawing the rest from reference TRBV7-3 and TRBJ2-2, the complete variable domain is GAGVSQTPSNKVTEKGKYVELRCDPISGHTALYWYRQSLGQGPEFLIYFQGTGAADDSGLPNDRFFAVRPEGSVSTLKIQRTERGDSAVYLCASSFSGAAGTGELFFGEGSRLTVL.

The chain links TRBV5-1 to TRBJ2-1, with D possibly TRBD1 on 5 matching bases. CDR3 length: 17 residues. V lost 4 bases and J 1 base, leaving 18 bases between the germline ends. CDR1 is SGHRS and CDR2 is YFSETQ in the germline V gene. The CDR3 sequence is CASSPGFDSRSYNEQFF. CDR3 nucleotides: TGCGCCAGCAGCCCCGGTTTTGACAGTCGTTCCTACAATGAGCAGTTCTTC.

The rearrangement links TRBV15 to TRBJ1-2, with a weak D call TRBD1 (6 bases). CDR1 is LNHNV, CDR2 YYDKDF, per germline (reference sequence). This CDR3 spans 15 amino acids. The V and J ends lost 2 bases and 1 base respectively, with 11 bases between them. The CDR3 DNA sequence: TGTGCCACCAGCAGAATAACAGGGCATAACTATGGCTACACCTTC. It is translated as CATSRITGHNYGYTF.

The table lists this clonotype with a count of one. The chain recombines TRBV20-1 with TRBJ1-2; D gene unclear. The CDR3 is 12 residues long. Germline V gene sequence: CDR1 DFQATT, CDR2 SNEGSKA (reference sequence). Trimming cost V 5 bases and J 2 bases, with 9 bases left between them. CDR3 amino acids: CSAPGANYGYTF. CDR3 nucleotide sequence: TGCAGTGCTCCGGGAGCAAACTATGGCTACACCTTC.

CDR3 protein: CASSESNSPLHF. The DNA of the CDR3 is TGTGCCAGCAGCGAATCCAATTCACCCCTCCACTTT. The chain employs TRBV9 and TRBJ1-6; D ambiguous. V gave up 3 bases and J gave up 7 bases, with 5 bases separating them. Germline V CDR1 and CDR2: SGDLS, YYNGEE. This CDR3 contains 12 residues.

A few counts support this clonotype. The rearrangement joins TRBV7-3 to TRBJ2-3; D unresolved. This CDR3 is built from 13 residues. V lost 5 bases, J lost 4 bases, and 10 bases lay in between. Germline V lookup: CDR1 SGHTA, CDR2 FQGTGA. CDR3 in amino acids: CASSTSWADTQYF. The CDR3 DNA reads TGTGCCAGCAGCACCTCTTGGGCAGATACGCAGTATTTT.

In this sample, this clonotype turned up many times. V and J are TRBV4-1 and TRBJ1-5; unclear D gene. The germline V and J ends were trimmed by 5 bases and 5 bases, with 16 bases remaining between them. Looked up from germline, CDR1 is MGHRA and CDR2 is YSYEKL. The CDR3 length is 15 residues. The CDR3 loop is CASSSAGLSDQPQHF. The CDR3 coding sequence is TGCGCCAGCAGCTCGGCAGGCCTAAGCGATCAGCCCCAGCATTTT.

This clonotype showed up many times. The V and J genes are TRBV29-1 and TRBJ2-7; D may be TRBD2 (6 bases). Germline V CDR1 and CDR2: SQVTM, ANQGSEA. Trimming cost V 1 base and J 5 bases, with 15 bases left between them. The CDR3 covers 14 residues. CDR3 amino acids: CSVEAVGSGDEQYF. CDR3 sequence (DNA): TGCAGCGTTGAAGCGGTCGGGAGTGGTGACGAGCAGTACTTC.

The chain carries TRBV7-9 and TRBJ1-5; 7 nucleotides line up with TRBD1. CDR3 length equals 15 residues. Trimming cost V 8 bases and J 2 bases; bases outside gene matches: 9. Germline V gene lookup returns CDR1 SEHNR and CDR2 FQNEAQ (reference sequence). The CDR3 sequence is CASGQVGDGNQPQHF. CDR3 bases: TGTGCCAGCGGACAGGTGGGGGATGGCAATCAGCCCCAGCATTTT.

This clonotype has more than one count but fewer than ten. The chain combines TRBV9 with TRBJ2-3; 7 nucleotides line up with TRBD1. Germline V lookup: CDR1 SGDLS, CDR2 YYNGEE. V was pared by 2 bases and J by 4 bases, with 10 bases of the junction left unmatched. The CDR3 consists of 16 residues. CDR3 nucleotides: TGTGCCAGCAGCGTCGATCGGTACAGGGGTGCAGATACGCAGTATTTT. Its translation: CASSVDRYRGADTQYF.

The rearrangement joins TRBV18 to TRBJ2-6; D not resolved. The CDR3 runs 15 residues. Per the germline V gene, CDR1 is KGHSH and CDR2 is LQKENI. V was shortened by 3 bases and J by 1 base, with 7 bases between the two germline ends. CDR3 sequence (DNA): TGTGCCAGCTCACCGCTTAGTTCTGGGGCCAACGTCCTGACTTTC. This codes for CASSPLSSGANVLTF.

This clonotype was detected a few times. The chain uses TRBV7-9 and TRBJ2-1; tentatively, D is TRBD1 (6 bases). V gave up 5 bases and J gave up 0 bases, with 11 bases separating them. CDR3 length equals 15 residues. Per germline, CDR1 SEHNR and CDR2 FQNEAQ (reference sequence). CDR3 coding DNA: TGTGCCAGCAGCCCAGGGGATGGCTCCTACAATGAGCAGTTCTTC. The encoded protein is CASSPGDGSYNEQFF.

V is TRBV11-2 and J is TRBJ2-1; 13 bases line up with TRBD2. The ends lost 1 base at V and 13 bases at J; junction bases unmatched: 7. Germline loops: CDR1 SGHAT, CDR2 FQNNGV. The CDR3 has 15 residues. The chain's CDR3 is CASSLGGTSGNSQFF. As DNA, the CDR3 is TGTGCCAGCAGCTTAGGGGGGACTAGCGGGAACAGTCAGTTCTTC.

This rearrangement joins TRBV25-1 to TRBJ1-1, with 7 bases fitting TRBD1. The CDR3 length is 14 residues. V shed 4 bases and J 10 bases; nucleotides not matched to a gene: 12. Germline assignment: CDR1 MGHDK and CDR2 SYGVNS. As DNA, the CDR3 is TGTGCCAGCAGTGGCGACAGGGAGGGTTTTGGAGCTTTCTTT. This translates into CASSGDREGFGAFF.

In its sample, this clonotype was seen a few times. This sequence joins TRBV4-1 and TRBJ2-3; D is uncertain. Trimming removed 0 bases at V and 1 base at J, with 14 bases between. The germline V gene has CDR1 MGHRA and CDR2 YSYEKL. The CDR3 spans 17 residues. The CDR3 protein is CASSQDLPRVGTDTQYF. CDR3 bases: TGCGCCAGCAGCCAAGATCTCCCCCGAGTAGGCACAGATACGCAGTATTTT.

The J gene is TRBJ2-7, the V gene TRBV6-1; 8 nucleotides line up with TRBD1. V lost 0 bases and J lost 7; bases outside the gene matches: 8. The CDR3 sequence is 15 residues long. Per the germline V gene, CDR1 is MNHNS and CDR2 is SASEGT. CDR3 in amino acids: CASSEASPGGGEQYF. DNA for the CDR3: TGTGCCAGCAGTGAAGCGAGTCCAGGGGGCGGAGAGCAGTACTTC.

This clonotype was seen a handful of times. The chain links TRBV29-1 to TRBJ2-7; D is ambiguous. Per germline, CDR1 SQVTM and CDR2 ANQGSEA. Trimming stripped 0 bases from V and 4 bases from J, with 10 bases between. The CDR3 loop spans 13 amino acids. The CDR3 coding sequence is TGCAGCGTTGAAGAGGGCGTTCCTTACGAGCAGTACTTC. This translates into CSVEEGVPYEQYF.

CDR3 coding DNA: TGTGCCAGTCCCCAGGCGGGAGGGCGAGATACGCAGTATTTT. Translated: CASPQAGGRDTQYF. The V and J genes are TRBV7-8 and TRBJ2-3, with 9 bases that match TRBD2. V was pared by 9 bases and J by 5 bases, with 9 bases of the junction left unmatched. The CDR3 spans 14 residues. From germline, CDR1 is SGHVS and CDR2 FQNEAQ. The full variable domain, completed using reference TRBV7-8 and TRBJ2-3, is GAGVSQSPRYKVAKRGQDVALRCDPISGHVSLFWYQQALGQGPEFLTYFQNEAQLDKSGLPSDRFFAERPEGSVSTLKIQRTQQEDSAVYLCASPQAGGRDTQYFGPGTRLTVL.

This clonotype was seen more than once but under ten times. The CDR3 DNA follows: TGTGCCAGTAGTAGACTAGCGGGAGGACCGTTTGAGCAGTTCTTC. This translates into CASSRLAGGPFEQFF. This chain joins TRBV19 and TRBJ2-1; 13 nucleotides agree with TRBD2. This CDR3 comprises 15 residues. V trimming: 4 bases; J trimming: 9 bases; junction bases outside the gene matches: 6. Germline lookup yields CDR1 LNHDA and CDR2 SQIVND (reference sequence). The full variable domain, rest sourced from reference TRBV19 and TRBJ2-1, is DGGITQSPKYLFRKEGQNVTLSCEQNLNHDAMYWYRQDPGQGLRLIYYSQIVNDFQKGDIAEGYSVSREKKESFPLTVTSAQKNPTAFYLCASSRLAGGPFEQFFGPGTRLTVL.